Listed below are T cell receptor beta chains from one sample, sequenced in a study of sequential checkpoint blockade in melanoma. TCRdb keeps only in-frame clones here, not all; method: immunoSEQ multiplex PCR. The table has roughly 1,700 clones, around a fifth seen once. The starting material was tumor tissue (inferred from file names), obtained from a patient given nivolumab and ipilimumab in sequence. Receptors originate from a human donor with melanoma. Each CDR3 is given with its conserved first and last residue. A D gene is named only where the DNA matches it firmly. Expanded clones are given a class, and other clones once, few, many or no size at all.

J gene,D gene,clone size,V gene,CDR3 protein,CDR3 DNA
TRBJ2-5,-,-,TRBV5-1,CASSLGAFQETQYF,TGCGCCAGCAGCTTGGGTGCGTTCCAAGAGACCCAGTACTTC
TRBJ2-7,-,many,TRBV11-3,CASSPQTSTYEQYF,TGTGCCAGCAGCCCCCAGACGTCAACCTACGAGCAGTACTTC
TRBJ2-3,TRBD2,few,TRBV5-1,CASSLKTSGGQDTQYF,TGCGCCAGCAGCTTGAAGACTAGCGGGGGGCAGGATACGCAGTATTTT
TRBJ2-3,-,few,TRBV9,CASSRDTDTQYF,TGTGCCAGCAGCAGGGACACAGATACGCAGTATTTT
TRBJ2-1,-,-,TRBV19,CASSSSGPLSYNEQFF,TGTGCCAGTAGTTCCTCGGGCCCCCTCTCCTACAATGAGCAGTTCTTC
TRBJ1-5,-,many,TRBV6-8,CASRTRSNQPQHF,TGTGCCAGCCGCACCCGTAGCAATCAGCCCCAGCATTTT
TRBJ2-7,-,few,TRBV6-8,CASSWDSYEQYF,TGTGCCAGCAGTTGGGACTCCTACGAGCAGTACTTC
TRBJ1-3,-,-,TRBV5-1,CASTSGGYSGNTIYF,TGCGCCAGCACTTCCGGGGGATACTCTGGAAACACCATATATTTT
TRBJ2-5,-,many,TRBV11-3,CASSQAAGTTETQYF,TGTGCCAGCAGCCAAGCGGCCGGGACAACAGAGACCCAGTACTTC
TRBJ2-7,-,many,TRBV11-3,CASSLVQGSREQYF,TGTGCCAGCAGCTTAGTCCAGGGAAGTCGCGAGCAGTACTTC
TRBJ1-5,-,-,TRBV7-1,CASSLKGNQPQHF,TGTGCCAGCAGCTTAAAGGGCAATCAGCCCCAGCATTTT
TRBJ2-3,-,-,TRBV7-1,CASSLGTGDTQYF,TGTGCCAGCAGCTTAGGCACTGGGGATACGCAGTATTTT
TRBJ1-5,-,-,TRBV6-8,CASSGRVDSNQPQHF,TGTGCCAGCAGTGGAAGAGTAGATAGCAATCAGCCCCAGCATTTT
TRBJ2-7,-,few,TRBV19,CASGNSFEQYF,TGTGCCAGTGGAAACAGTTTCGAGCAGTACTTC
TRBJ1-2,-,medium-sized,TRBV6-8,CASSYGATGVNYGYTF,TGTGCCAGCAGTTACGGGGCGACGGGGGTGAACTATGGCTACACCTTC
TRBJ2-5,-,-,TRBV19,CASSISPGAKTQYF,TGTGCCAGTAGTATTAGCCCGGGTGCGAAGACCCAGTACTTC
TRBJ2-1,TRBD2,-,TRBV29-1,CSDRLANGNEQFF,TGCAGCGACCGACTAGCGAATGGCAATGAGCAGTTCTTC
TRBJ1-1,TRBD1,few,TRBV7-7,CASSPGIGTDRKAFF,TGTGCCAGCAGCCCGGGAATCGGGACAGACCGAAAAGCTTTCTTT
TRBJ1-4,-,medium-sized,TRBV6-8,CAIGGENEKLFF,TGTGCCATCGGGGGGGAAAATGAAAAACTGTTTTTT
TRBJ2-3,TRBD2,few,TRBV9,CASSVAAGGPDTQYF,TGTGCCAGCAGCGTAGCGGCGGGGGGGCCAGATACGCAGTATTTT